The clone carrying this TCR beta chain was counted between two and nine times. Its target is unknown. These data come from a study of identical twins. Study results and caveats: Zero-insertion analyses might be partly confounded by invariant T cells like MAIT and iNKT.

From the 5' RACE reads, TCRdb called clonotypes with MiXCR, one entry per CDR3 protein. The profile shows about 660,000 distinct CDR3 sequences, over 8.5% of them singletons. Germline lookup yields CDR1 ENHRY and CDR2 SYGVKD. V shed 4 bases, J shed 3 bases, and the junction held 6 bases outside the gene matches. The CDR3 has 14 residues. These same records also appear under a second study, on yellow fever vaccine responses in identical twins.

The sequenced material came from PBMCs. This sequence was found in a woman between 18 and 29 years old in good health. The chain is built from TRBV10-3 and TRBJ2-7, with 7 bases fitting TRBD1. CDR3 sequence reads: CAISVSGTVYEQYF. The CDR3 DNA reads as TGTGCCATCAGTGTATCCGGGACAGTCTACGAGCAGTACTTC.